This is a list of T cell receptor beta chains from one sample in a study of blood T cells in healthy people across ages. TCRdb redid the calling of the 5' RACE reads with MiXCR, one entry per CDR3 protein. Of roughly 700,000 distinct CDR3 sequences listed, about 34% are singletons. The material sequenced was blood. These TCRs come from an elderly woman in good health. The CDR3 runs from the conserved cysteine through the conserved F or W. The order of the fields is V gene, D gene, J gene, CDR3 length, clone size, CDR3 DNA, CDR3 protein. A D gene is named only where the DNA matches it firmly. The size of a clone is reported for some rows only, either as once, few or many, or as a class for expanded clones.

>TRBV7-3|NA|TRBJ2-2|15|few
TGTGCCAGCAGCTTAACCGGGATGAACACCGGGGAGCTGTTTTTT
CASSLTGMNTGELFF
>TRBV5-1|NA|TRBJ1-2|14|NA
TGCGCCAGCAGCTCACGACAGAACCTCTATGGCTACACCTTC
CASSSRQNLYGYTF
>TRBV11-3|TRBD1|TRBJ2-3|15|many
TGTGCCAGCAGCCGGGGACAGGGGGATACAGATACGCAGTATTTT
CASSRGQGDTDTQYF
>TRBV7-9|TRBD1|TRBJ2-5|13|many
TGTGCCAGCAGTACAGGGGGCGGAGAGACCCAGTACTTC
CASSTGGGETQYF
>TRBV11-2|NA|TRBJ2-3|15|NA
TGTGCCAGCAGCTTAGGTGGTCTTAAGTCAGATACGCAGTATTTT
CASSLGGLKSDTQYF
>TRBV28|TRBD1|TRBJ2-5|15|many
TGTGCCAGCAGTACCCGGACAGGGTTTTTTGAGACCCAGTACTTC
CASSTRTGFFETQYF
>TRBV30|TRBD1|TRBJ1-4|15|NA
TGTGCCTGGAGTCCGGGGACAGCAACTAATGAAAAACTGTTTTTT
CAWSPGTATNEKLFF
>TRBV4-2|TRBD2|TRBJ2-5|14|NA
TGTGCCAGCGGCGGGGGTGGGGGGGAGGAGACCCAGTACTTC
CASGGGGGEETQYF
>TRBV7-3|TRBD1|TRBJ2-2|15|NA
TGTGCCAGCAGCGAAACCACAGGGGGCACCGGGGAGCTGTTTTTT
CASSETTGGTGELFF
>TRBV3-1|NA|TRBJ1-2|14|NA
TGTGCCAGCAGCCAAGAAGGCCGGAACTATGACTACACCTTC
CASSQEGRNYDYTF
>TRBV4-2|TRBD1|TRBJ1-1|16|few
TGTGCCAGCAGCGTCGAGACAGGGGGCTTGAACACTGAAGCTTTCTTT
CASSVETGGLNTEAFF
>TRBV7-2|TRBD2|TRBJ2-2|16|NA
TGTGCCAGCAGCCCAACTAGCGAAGTGAACACCGGGGAGCTGTTTTTT
CASSPTSEVNTGELFF
>TRBV5-1|NA|TRBJ1-5|15|many
TGCGCCAGCAGCTTGGGGTTAGGGGGCAATCAGCCCCAGCATTTT
CASSLGLGGNQPQHF
>TRBV29-1|NA|TRBJ2-5|12|few
TGCAGCGTTGAAAACTTCCAAGAGACCCAGTACTTC
CSVENFQETQYF
>TRBV3-1|NA|TRBJ1-1|17|few
TGTGCCAGCAGCCGATCCGGCAATACGATACTGGGCACTGAAGCTTTCTTT
CASSRSGNTILGTEAFF
>TRBV29-1|NA|TRBJ1-1|13|NA
TGCAGCGTTGATTTGGCAATGAACACTGAAGCTTTCTTT
CSVDLAMNTEAFF
>TRBV9|NA|TRBJ1-1|18|once
TGTGCCAGCAGCGCCAGCAGACGAGGGGGGACCATGAACACTGAAGCTTTCTTT
CASSASRRGGTMNTEAFF
>TRBV5-6|TRBD1|TRBJ1-1|14|few
TGTGCCAGCAGCATCGACAGGGGGGACACTGAAGCTTTCTTT
CASSIDRGDTEAFF
>TRBV7-2|NA|TRBJ2-3|14|many
TGTGCCAGCGCTCGGGAGTGGAACACAGATACGCAGTATTTT
CASAREWNTDTQYF
>TRBV20-1|TRBD2|TRBJ2-7|15|many
TGCAGTGCTAGAGATAGGGGCGGGGGGAACTACGAGCAGTACTTC
CSARDRGGGNYEQYF
>TRBV18|NA|TRBJ1-3|14|NA
TGTGCCAGCTCACCAACCGGGATGGGAAACACCATATATTTT
CASSPTGMGNTIYF
>TRBV5-1|TRBD1|TRBJ2-5|18|few
TGCGCCAGCAGCCCCCGGGACAGGGGGGGGCTTGGGCAAGAGACCCAGTACTTC
CASSPRDRGGLGQETQYF
>TRBV28|TRBD1|TRBJ2-3|15|many
TGTGCCAGCAGTAAGACAGGGGGCATCAGGGATACGCAGTATTTT
CASSKTGGIRDTQYF
>TRBV28|NA|TRBJ2-3|16|NA
TGTGCCAGCAGTCCCCCCCGGGCAGGCGGCACAGGTACGCAGTATTTT
CASSPPRAGGTGTQYF
>TRBV7-2|TRBD1|TRBJ1-2|13|NA
TGTGCCAGCAGCTTAAAGACAGGGGAGGGCTACACCTTC
CASSLKTGEGYTF
>TRBV20-1|NA|TRBJ2-3|12|many
TGCAGTGCTGTGCGGGGCACAGATACGCAGTATTTT
CSAVRGTDTQYF
>TRBV4-2|TRBD1|TRBJ1-1|15|many
TGTGCCAGCAGCCACCCTGAGACAGGGCGCACTGAAGCTTTCTTT
CASSHPETGRTEAFF
>TRBV20-1|NA|TRBJ2-4|14|many
TGCAGTGTTTCCCGGGGGGCAGAGAAAAACATTCAGTACTTC
CSVSRGAEKNIQYF
>TRBV7-8|NA|TRBJ2-7|14|few
TGTGCCAGCAGCTTAGTTACGGGGGAATACGAGCAGTACTTC
CASSLVTGEYEQYF
>TRBV30|NA|TRBJ1-1|11|NA
TGTGCCTGGAGGGACTCTCGGGGGGCTTTCTTT
CAWRDSRGAFF
>TRBV28|NA|TRBJ2-1|16|NA
TGTGCCAGCAGTTTGTTTGGGGGTAGCTCCTACAATGAGCAGTTCTTC
CASSLFGGSSYNEQFF
>TRBV7-2|NA|TRBJ2-7|14|many
TGTGCCAGCAGCTTAGTACCCAACTCCTACGAGCAGTACTTC
CASSLVPNSYEQYF
>TRBV29-1|TRBD2|TRBJ2-1|15|NA
TGCAGCGTTGGGAGACTAGCGTGGGGTGACAATGAGCAGTTCTTC
CSVGRLAWGDNEQFF